The T cell receptor beta chain under discussion was sequenced for a study of cytomegalovirus exposure and HLA in healthy donors. The wider study: It was reported in a later analysis that the same platform had been used for the 120 or so validation repertoires as for the approximately 730 first-cohort repertoires.

A remark on this clone: Its antigen is unknown. Relative to the germline gene, one junction end is altered; a read error may explain this.

Among the approximately 130 subjects of the validation cohort, separate from the roughly 670-subject first cohort, were the donors. The study's findings and limits: Some TCR beta chains (about 170 of them) were listed as cytomegalovirus-associated. Later, an analysis found that TCR clusters from the first cohort tended to co-occur in the roughly 110 validation repertoires.

CDR3 size: 14 residues. Germline V gives CDR1 SSHAT, CDR2 FNYEAQ (reference sequence). Clones were sequenced by immunoSEQ multiplex PCR, and TCRdb holds only the in-frame ones, with some missing. The sample lists approximately 160,000 clones, approximately 96% occurring once. The J gene is TRBJ2-3, the V gene TRBV7-7; TRBD1 might be the D (6 bases). The TCR comes from a woman between 18 and 29 years old in good health and CMV-seronegative. Sequenced material: PBMCs. The CDR3 coding sequence is TGTGCTAGCAGCCTGACAGGTACCACAGATACGCAGTATTTT. Translation: CASSLTGTTDTQYF.